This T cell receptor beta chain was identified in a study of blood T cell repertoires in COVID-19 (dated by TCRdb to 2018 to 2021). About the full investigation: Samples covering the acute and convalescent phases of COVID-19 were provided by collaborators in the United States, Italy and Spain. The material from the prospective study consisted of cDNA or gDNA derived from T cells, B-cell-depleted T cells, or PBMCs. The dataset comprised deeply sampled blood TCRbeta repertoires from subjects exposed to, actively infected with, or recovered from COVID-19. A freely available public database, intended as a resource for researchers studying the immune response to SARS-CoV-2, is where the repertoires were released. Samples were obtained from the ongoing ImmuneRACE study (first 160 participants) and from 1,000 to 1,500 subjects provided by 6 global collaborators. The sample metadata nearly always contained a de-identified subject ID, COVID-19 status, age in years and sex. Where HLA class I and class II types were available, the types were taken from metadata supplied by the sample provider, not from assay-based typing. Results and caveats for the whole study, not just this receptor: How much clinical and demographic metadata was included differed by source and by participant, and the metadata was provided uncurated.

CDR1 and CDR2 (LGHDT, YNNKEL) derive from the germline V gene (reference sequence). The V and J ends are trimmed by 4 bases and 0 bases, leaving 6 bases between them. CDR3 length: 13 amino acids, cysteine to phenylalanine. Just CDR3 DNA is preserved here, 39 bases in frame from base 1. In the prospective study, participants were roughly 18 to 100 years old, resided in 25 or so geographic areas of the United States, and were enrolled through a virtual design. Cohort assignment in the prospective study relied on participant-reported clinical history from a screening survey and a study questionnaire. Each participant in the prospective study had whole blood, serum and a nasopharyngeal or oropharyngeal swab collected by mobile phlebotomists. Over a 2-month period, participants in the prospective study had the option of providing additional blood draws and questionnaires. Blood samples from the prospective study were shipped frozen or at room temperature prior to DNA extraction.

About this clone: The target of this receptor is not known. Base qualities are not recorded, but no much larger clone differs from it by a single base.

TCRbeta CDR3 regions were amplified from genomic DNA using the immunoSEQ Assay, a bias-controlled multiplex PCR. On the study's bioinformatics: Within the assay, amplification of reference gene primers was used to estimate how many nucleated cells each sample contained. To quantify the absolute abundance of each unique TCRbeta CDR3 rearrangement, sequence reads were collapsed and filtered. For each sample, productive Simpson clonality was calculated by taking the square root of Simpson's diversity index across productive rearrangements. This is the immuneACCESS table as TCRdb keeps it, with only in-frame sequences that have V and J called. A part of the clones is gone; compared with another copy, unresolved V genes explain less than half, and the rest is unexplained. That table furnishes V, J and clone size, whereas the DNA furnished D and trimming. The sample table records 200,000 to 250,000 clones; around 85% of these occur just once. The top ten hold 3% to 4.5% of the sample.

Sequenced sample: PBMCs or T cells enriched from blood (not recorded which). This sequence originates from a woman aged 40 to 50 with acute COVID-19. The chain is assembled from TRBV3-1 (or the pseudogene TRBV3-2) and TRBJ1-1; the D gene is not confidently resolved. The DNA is TGTGCCAGCAGCCTAACACTGAACACTGAAGCTTTCTTT. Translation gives CASSLTLNTEAFF.